This T cell receptor beta chain appears in the sequencing data of a study of CD8 T cells in ankylosing spondylitis. V lost 0 bases and J lost 10; bases outside the gene matches: 8. The germline gives CDR1 LGHDT, CDR2 YNNKEL (reference sequence). The CDR3 totals 15 residues. It was by quantitative 5'-RACE with molecular barcodes that TCR beta libraries were made. Each CDR3 protein is one row after TCRdb ran MiXCR on the 5' RACE reads. There are 250,000 to 350,000 distinct CDR3 sequences in the sample; 8% occur only once, and roughly 15% lies in the top ten. The table lists this clonotype with many counts. Antigen: not known. Study findings and constraints: In ankylosing spondylitis blood, a motif of fewer than 10 highly homologous TCR beta variants appeared characteristic.

The sample taken for sequencing was blood, either unsorted or a sorted T cell fraction (not recorded which). This TCR was sampled from a male donor with ankylosing spondylitis. The rearrangement links TRBV3-1 to TRBJ1-4; 7 nucleotides match TRBD1. CDR3 nucleotides: TGTGCCAGCAGCCAAGATCTAAGGGGGCGAGGAAAACTGTTTTTT. The encoded protein is CASSQDLRGRGKLFF.